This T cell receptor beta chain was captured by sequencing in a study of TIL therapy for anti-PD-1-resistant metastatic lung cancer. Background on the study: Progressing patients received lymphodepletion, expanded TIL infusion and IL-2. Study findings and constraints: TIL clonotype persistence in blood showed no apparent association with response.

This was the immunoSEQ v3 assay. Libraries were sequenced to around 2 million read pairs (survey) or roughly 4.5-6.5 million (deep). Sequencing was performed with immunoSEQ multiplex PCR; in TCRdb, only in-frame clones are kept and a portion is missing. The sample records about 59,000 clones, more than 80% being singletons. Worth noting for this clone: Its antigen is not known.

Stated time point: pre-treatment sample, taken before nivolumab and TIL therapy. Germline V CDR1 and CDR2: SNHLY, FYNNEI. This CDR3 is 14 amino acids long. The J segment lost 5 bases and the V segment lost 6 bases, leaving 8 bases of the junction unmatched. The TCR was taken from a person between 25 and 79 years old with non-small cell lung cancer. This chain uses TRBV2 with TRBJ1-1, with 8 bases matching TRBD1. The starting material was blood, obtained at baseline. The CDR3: CASSLTGAGTEAFF. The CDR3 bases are TGTGCCAGCAGCCTGACAGGGGCGGGGACTGAAGCTTTCTTT.